This T cell receptor beta chain was sequenced in a study of T-cell reconstitution after alpha-beta-depleted transplantation in children. CDR1 is SGHRS, CDR2 YFSETQ, per germline. The CDR3 runs 18 residues. V gave up 4 bases and J gave up 5 bases; unmatched junction bases: 17. Broader study findings: One year after transplant, T-cell counts and diversity came mostly from newly produced T cells.

This clonotype has just a few counts. The antigen remains undetermined. A library of TCRbeta sequences, prepared with unique molecular identifiers, was generated. TCRdb ran MiXCR on the PCR reads and lists one entry per CDR3 protein. Of some 830,000 distinct CDR3 sequences listed, roughly 15% are singletons. The chain carries TRBV5-1 and TRBJ2-7; 11 bases align to TRBD2. Sequenced material: PBMCs, mostly from graft donor cells, taken 360 days after TCRalphabeta/CD19-depleted stem cell transplant. The origin of this receptor is a male patient younger than 18 who had a stem cell transplant for acute lymphoblastic leukemia, so the T cells may come from the graft donor. CDR3 sequence: CASSETSPILAGGNEQYF. The CDR3 DNA follows: TGCGCCAGCAGCGAGACTTCCCCAATTCTAGCGGGAGGAAACGAGCAGTACTTC. Together with reference TRBV5-1 and TRBJ2-7, the CDR3 gives the full variable domain: KAGVTQTPRYLIKTRGQQVTLSCSPISGHRSVSWYQQTPGQGLQFLFEYFSETQRNKGNFPGRFSGRQFSNSRSEMNVSTLELGDSALYLCASSETSPILAGGNEQYFGPGTRLTVT.